The 32 T cell receptor beta chains below all came from one sample that was sequenced in a study of CD8+ T cells in alopecia areata. Following extraction, RNA underwent reverse transcription to cDNA, which served as the sequencing template. Produced via immunoSEQ multiplex PCR; TCRdb's table is partial and in-frame only. The top ten clones hold under 0.55% of a sample with a few hundred thousand clones, roughly two fifths of them seen once. Treatment specified: oral pan-JAK inhibitor, 5-10 mg twice daily. The material sequenced was CD4+ T cells sorted from blood, taken at roughly week 30, from a patient treated with tofacitinib. The receptors come from a human donor with alopecia areata.

This clone appeared a few times. At the DNA level, this CDR3 is encoded by other sequences in the same sample as well. This chain links TRBV29-1 with TRBJ2-3; D gene unclear. CDR1 and CDR2 (germline): SQVTM, ANQGSEA. V lost 4 bases, J lost 0 bases, and 11 bases lay in between. The CDR3 is 14 residues long. The CDR3 region has the DNA TGCAGCGTTGCTGGGCCTACTAGCACAGATACGCAGTATTTT. This gives the protein CSVAGPTSTDTQYF.

J is TRBJ2-7 and V is TRBV18; tentative D call: TRBD2 (6 bases). From germline, CDR1 is KGHSH and CDR2 LQKENI. This CDR3 is 13 amino acids long. Trimming removed 2 bases at V and 3 bases at J, with 8 bases between. The CDR3 DNA follows: TGTGCCAGCTCACCAACGGGGGACTACGAGCAGTACTTC. Protein sequence: CASSPTGDYEQYF.

There are a few counts of this clone. The chain has TRBV7-2 and TRBJ2-7; D is perhaps TRBD2 (7 bases). The germline V gene encodes CDR1 SGHTA and CDR2 FQGNSA. Trimming took 2 bases from V and 5 from J, leaving 16 bases between them. The CDR3 covers 15 residues. Here the CDR3 DNA reads TGTGCCAGCAGCTTAAGCGGGACATTCATCAACGAGCAGTACTTC. It encodes CASSLSGTFINEQYF.

This clone was counted only a few times. J is TRBJ1-2 and V is TRBV7-2, with D hard to call. From germline, CDR1 is SGHTA and CDR2 FQGNSA. V was cut by 2 bases and J by 11 bases, with 12 bases left in between. The CDR3 runs 12 residues. DNA for the CDR3: TGTGCCAGCAGCTTAACCTTGATAACATACACCTTC. Protein product: CASSLTLITYTF.

This chain links TRBV25-1 with TRBJ2-2, with 9 bases lining up with TRBD2. The germline CDR1 and CDR2 sequences are MGHDK and SYGVNS. V dropped 4 bases and J dropped 0; count of bases not matched to a gene: 6. The CDR3 covers 17 residues. The CDR3 DNA follows: TGTGCCAGCAGTGCGGTAGCGGGGGCGTCGAACACCGGGGAGCTGTTTTTT. It encodes CASSAVAGASNTGELFF. Looking up the rest from reference TRBV25-1 and TRBJ2-2 gives the full variable domain: EADIYQTPRYLVIGTGKKITLECSQTMGHDKMYWYQQDPGMELHLIHYSYGVNSTEKGDLSSESTVSRIRTEHFPLTLESARPSHTSQYLCASSAVAGASNTGELFFGEGSRLTVL.

This clone has a handful of counts. The chain carries TRBV18 and TRBJ2-6, with TRBD1 as a possible D gene (6 bases). V lost 1 base to trimming and J lost 2 bases, with 9 bases between them. The germline CDR1 and CDR2 sequences are KGHSH and LQKENI. The CDR3 spans 16 residues. The CDR3 nucleotides read TGTGCCAGCTCACCACTCGCAGGGGCTGGGGCCAACGTCCTGACTTTC. This sequence encodes CASSPLAGAGANVLTF.

The chain couples TRBV7-9 to TRBJ1-6, with a possible D match to TRBD1 (5 bases). Trimming took off 5 bases at V and 9 bases at J, with 8 bases between the two ends. CDR3 size: 12 residues. From germline, CDR1 is SEHNR and CDR2 FQNEAQ (reference sequence). The CDR3 region is CASSRQGSPLHF. CDR3 DNA sequence: TGTGCCAGCAGCCGCCAGGGTTCACCCCTCCACTTT.

J is TRBJ2-7 and V is TRBV29-1; 8 bases map to TRBD1. The CDR3 loop spans 15 amino acids. The V gene's germline CDR1 is SQVTM and CDR2 ANQGSEA. The junction had 13 bases not matched to a gene; V was cut back by 4 bases and J by 5 bases. In DNA form, the CDR3 reads TGCAGCGTTGTCCACCCTAGGACAGGGCGCGACGAGCAGTACTTC. This gives the protein CSVVHPRTGRDEQYF.

This clone was counted between two and nine times. V gene TRBV29-1 combines with J gene TRBJ1-5; D gene ambiguous. Between the trimmed V and J ends, which lost 7 bases and 0 bases, there was a span of 10 bases. The CDR3 has 13 amino acids. The germline CDR1 and CDR2 sequences are SQVTM and ANQGSEA. CDR3 DNA: TGCAGCGCCCAAGCAAGTAGCAATCAGCCCCAGCATTTT. It yields the protein CSAQASSNQPQHF. The whole variable domain, filled in from reference TRBV29-1 and TRBJ1-5, reads SAVISQKPSRDICQRGTSLTIQCQVDSQVTMMFWYRQQPGQSLTLIATANQGSEATYESGFVIDKFPISRPNLTFSTLTVSNMSPEDSSIYLCSAQASSNQPQHFGDGTRLSIL.

This chain uses TRBV6-6 with TRBJ1-1; weak D call: TRBD1 (5 bases). This CDR3 has 12 amino acids. V shed 4 bases and J shed 4 bases, with 7 bases lying between them. Germline CDR1 and CDR2: MNHNY and SVGAGI (reference sequence). As DNA, the CDR3 is TGTGCCAGCAGTTTCGGGGGCACTGAAGCTTTCTTT. Protein sequence: CASSFGGTEAFF.

The rearrangement uses TRBV2 and TRBJ2-3; D may correspond to TRBD1 or TRBD2 (5 bases each). CDR1 is SNHLY, CDR2 FYNNEI, per germline. The CDR3 loop spans 13 amino acids. V was clipped by 4 bases and J by 2 bases, with 7 bases between them. The CDR3 sequence: CASSGDHTDTQYF. CDR3 coding DNA: TGTGCCAGCAGTGGGGACCACACAGATACGCAGTATTTT.

Here the CDR3 reads CASSQTRQGSDYGYTF. The CDR3 region has the DNA TGCGCCAGCAGTCAAACGAGACAGGGATCTGACTATGGCTACACCTTC. The gene calls are TRBV23-1 and TRBJ1-2, with 7 bases aligning to TRBD1. TRBV23-1 is treated as an ORF (open reading frame) with a function not yet certain. V shed 2 bases and J 3 bases; nucleotides not matched to a gene: 9. The CDR3 is made up of 16 amino acids.

The gene calls are TRBV7-6 and TRBJ2-5; D remains unclear. Deletions cut 1 base from V and 2 bases from J, with 8 bases between. CDR1 is SGHVS, CDR2 FNYEAQ, per germline. The CDR3 has 14 residues. The CDR3 nucleotides read TGTGCCAGCAGCTTAGGACCATTTCAAGAGACCCAGTACTTC. It is translated as CASSLGPFQETQYF.

A few counts support this clone. The rearrangement uses TRBV29-1 and TRBJ2-7, with 10 bases that match TRBD1. Germline V CDR1 and CDR2: SQVTM, ANQGSEA. J lost 0 bases, V lost 5 bases, and 7 bases had no gene match. The CDR3 sequence is 15 residues long. The CDR3 protein is CSVWTGGKSSYEQYF. CDR3 DNA sequence: TGCAGCGTTTGGACAGGGGGAAAAAGCTCCTACGAGCAGTACTTC.

This clone showed up just once. This sequence joins TRBV11-1 and TRBJ1-2; 8 bases are shared with TRBD1. With 5 bases clipped from V and 4 bases from J, the junction kept 15 bases outside the gene matches. Germline CDR1 SGHAT, CDR2 FQDESV (reference sequence). This CDR3 comprises 17 residues. CDR3 sequence reads: CASSPRQGLRVGYGYTF. The CDR3 DNA reads as TGTGCCAGCAGCCCCCGACAGGGGCTCCGGGTCGGCTATGGCTACACCTTC.

This clone was detected only a few times. This chain uses TRBV28 with TRBJ1-2; D gene unclear. This CDR3 spans 12 amino acids. Per the germline V gene, CDR1 is MDHEN and CDR2 is SYDVKM. V was clipped by 5 bases and J by 0 bases, with 4 bases between them. CDR3 amino acids: CASSPTNYGYTF. CDR3 bases: TGTGCCAGCAGTCCCACTAACTATGGCTACACCTTC.

Only a few counts were recorded for this clone. The chain carries TRBV29-1 and TRBJ2-7; 12 bases are shared with TRBD2. J gave up 7 bases and V 4 bases, and 11 bases lay outside the gene matches. The CDR3 has 15 amino acids. CDR1 SQVTM and CDR2 ANQGSEA come from the germline V gene. The CDR3 is CSVARRLAGAKEQYF. The CDR3 DNA follows: TGCAGCGTTGCCAGAAGACTAGCGGGAGCTAAGGAGCAGTACTTC.

The rearrangement uses TRBV15 and TRBJ1-2, with D uncertain. Germline loops: CDR1 LNHNV, CDR2 YYDKDF (reference sequence). V lost 0 bases and J lost 4, with 9 bases in between. The CDR3 runs 14 residues. CDR3 in amino acids: CATSRDRAVYGYTF. CDR3 nucleotides: TGTGCCACCAGCAGAGATAGGGCGGTCTATGGCTACACCTTC.

V and J are TRBV27 and TRBJ1-5; no clear D. V lost 3 bases and J 4 bases, leaving 10 bases between the germline ends. The CDR3 length is 14 residues. Germline assignment: CDR1 MNHEY and CDR2 SMNVEV (reference sequence). This CDR3 reads CASSFGNVNQPQHF. CDR3 in DNA: TGTGCCAGCAGTTTCGGCAACGTTAATCAGCCCCAGCATTTT.

This sequence joins TRBV29-1 and TRBJ1-1, with a possible D match to TRBD1 (6 bases). V shed 3 bases and J shed 0 bases, with 8 bases lying between them. The CDR3 totals 13 residues. The germline V gene encodes CDR1 SQVTM and CDR2 ANQGSEA. CDR3 loop: CSVDGGLNTEAFF. DNA for the CDR3: TGCAGCGTTGACGGGGGGCTGAACACTGAAGCTTTCTTT.

Only a few counts were recorded for this clone. The rearrangement uses TRBV6-5 and TRBJ1-6; TRBD1 aligns across 8 bases. This CDR3 region has 16 residues. CDR1 is MNHEY, CDR2 SVGAGI, per germline. The V gene end was trimmed by 2 bases and the J gene end by 6 bases; junction bases not matched to a gene: 6. CDR3 residues: CASSYVPGQANSPLHF. The CDR3 DNA follows: TGTGCCAGCAGTTACGTACCGGGACAGGCTAATTCACCCCTCCACTTT.

This clone was counted between two and nine times. The CDR3 DNA reads TGTGCCTGGAGCGATTTCCGGGCCAACGTCCTGACTTTC. Translated, it gives CAWSDFRANVLTF. The chain has TRBV30 and TRBJ2-6; unclear D gene. This CDR3 region has 13 residues. From germline, CDR1 is GTSNPN and CDR2 SVGIG (reference sequence). V lost 3 bases and J 5 bases, leaving 8 bases between the germline ends.

This clone was recorded once. The rearrangement links TRBV11-2 to TRBJ2-6, with D maybe TRBD1 (6 bases). The germline CDR1 and CDR2 sequences are SGHAT and FQNNGV. The CDR3 spans 19 residues. V dropped 3 bases and J dropped 1 base, with 19 bases sitting between them. The CDR3 sequence is CASSFLGRGAPSGANVLTF. The CDR3 DNA sequence: TGTGCCAGCAGCTTTTTAGGCAGGGGCGCCCCTTCTGGGGCCAACGTCCTGACTTTC.

The chain couples TRBV7-9 to TRBJ1-5; D gene ambiguous. V lost 8 bases and J lost 0, with 11 bases in between. The CDR3 contains 14 residues. Germline assignment: CDR1 SEHNR and CDR2 FQNEAQ (reference sequence). The CDR3 nucleotides are TGTGCCAGCGGGTTCGGGAATAGCAATCAGCCCCAGCATTTT. This encodes CASGFGNSNQPQHF. The whole variable domain, remainder taken from reference TRBV7-9 and TRBJ1-5, is DTGVSQNPRHKITKRGQNVTFRCDPISEHNRLYWYRQTLGQGPEFLTYFQNEAQLEKSRLLSDRFSAERPKGSFSTLEIQRTEQGDSAMYLCASGFGNSNQPQHFGDGTRLSIL.

The chain joins TRBV5-1 to TRBJ2-7; 7 bases line up with TRBD2. Germline CDR1 SGHRS, CDR2 YFSETQ. The trim removed 0 bases at V and 3 bases at J, leaving 6 bases unmatched. The CDR3 is 15 amino acids. The CDR3 DNA sequence: TGCGCCAGCAGCTTGGCGGGGGGTGGCGGCTACGAGCAGTACTTC. This encodes CASSLAGGGGYEQYF.

The chain combines TRBV6-5 with TRBJ1-2, with D unclear. CDR3 length: 13 amino acids. CDR1 and CDR2 from the germline V gene are MNHEY and SVGAGI. Trimming stripped 6 bases from V and 0 bases from J, with 8 bases between. The CDR3 DNA sequence: TGTGCCAGCAGCCGCAGTACTAACTATGGCTACACCTTC. Protein sequence: CASSRSTNYGYTF.

The chain carries TRBV6-5 and TRBJ2-3, with 14 positions matching TRBD2. V trimming: 7 bases; J trimming: 5 bases; junction bases outside the gene matches: 5. This CDR3 contains 15 residues. Germline CDR1 and CDR2: MNHEY and SVGAGI. CDR3 sequence: CASMTSGGAGDTQYF. CDR3 nucleotides: TGTGCCAGCATGACTAGCGGGGGGGCTGGAGATACGCAGTATTTT.

This chain joins TRBV5-6 and TRBJ1-2; the D is unclear. Trimming removed 7 bases at V and 4 bases at J, with 14 bases between. This CDR3 has 13 residues. Germline assignment: CDR1 SGHDT and CDR2 YYEEEE. As DNA, the CDR3 is TGTGCCAGCTCTTCTAGCGGCCCCTATGGCTACACCTTC. It specifies CASSSSGPYGYTF.

There are a few counts of this clone. This chain uses TRBV7-6 with TRBJ2-2; 13 bases are shared with TRBD2. CDR1 and CDR2 from the germline V gene are SGHVS and FNYEAQ. The V and J ends lost 5 bases and 5 bases, in that order; junction bases with no gene match: 5. The CDR3 spans 16 residues. The CDR3 spells CASSGGLAGVTGELFF. The CDR3 nucleotides are TGTGCCAGCAGCGGTGGACTAGCGGGAGTTACCGGGGAGCTGTTTTTT.

The chain links TRBV6-5 to TRBJ1-6; D ambiguous. Germline lookup yields CDR1 MNHEY and CDR2 SVGAGI. Trimming took 3 bases from V and 9 from J, leaving 9 bases between them. This CDR3 has 13 amino acids. CDR3 DNA sequence: TGTGCCAGCAGTTATTCGGTTCCTTCACCCCTCCACTTT. It codes for CASSYSVPSPLHF.

This clone came up once. The gene calls are TRBV9 and TRBJ1-4; D may be TRBD1 (5 bases). The ends were cut back, 0 bases at V and 7 bases at J, with 13 bases in the middle. The CDR3 is 15 amino acids. CDR1 is SGDLS, CDR2 YYNGEE, per germline. CDR3 region: CASSVAQGEGEKLFF. CDR3 DNA sequence: TGTGCCAGCAGCGTAGCTCAGGGAGAGGGTGAAAAACTGTTTTTT.

The rearrangement links TRBV4-1 to TRBJ1-1, with D possibly being TRBD1 (5 bases). V was shortened by 0 bases and J by 11 bases, with 13 bases between the two germline ends. The CDR3 spans 13 residues. Germline lookup yields CDR1 MGHRA and CDR2 YSYEKL. This CDR3 is CASSQEKETAAFF. The CDR3 region has the DNA TGCGCCAGCAGCCAAGAAAAGGAGACAGCCGCTTTCTTT.